The next 27 T cell receptor beta chains were all read from a single sample in a study of T cell changes during pregnancy in multiple sclerosis. Measured with immunoSEQ multiplex PCR; TCRdb has only the in-frame clones, and not every one. The repertoire holds about 75,000 clones, approximately 88% seen once, with about 0.9% in the top ten. The sequenced sample was peripheral blood, obtained in the first trimester of pregnancy. The receptors stem from a female donor in good health, enrolled as a control in a pregnancy study.

This clone was seen only a few times. The chain combines TRBV5-1 with TRBJ1-2; D unresolved. Trimming took off 3 bases at V and 6 bases at J, with 9 bases between the two ends. The CDR3 consists of 12 residues. Germline V gene lookup returns CDR1 SGHRS and CDR2 YFSETQ. DNA for the CDR3: TGCGCCAGCAGCTCCTCCCGTCATGGCTACACCTTC. Protein product: CASSSSRHGYTF. Full variable domain (rest looked up from reference TRBV5-1 and TRBJ1-2): KAGVTQTPRYLIKTRGQQVTLSCSPISGHRSVSWYQQTPGQGLQFLFEYFSETQRNKGNFPGRFSGRQFSNSRSEMNVSTLELGDSALYLCASSSSRHGYTFGSGTRLTVV.

This chain uses TRBV7-9 with TRBJ2-7; D gene unclear. Per germline, CDR1 SEHNR and CDR2 FQNEAQ (reference sequence). V lost 1 base and J 0 bases, leaving 4 bases between the germline ends. This CDR3 comprises 13 residues. The CDR3 DNA is TGTGCCAGCAGCTTAGTCCACTCCTACGAGCAGTACTTC. Protein product: CASSLVHSYEQYF.

The genes are TRBV7-2 and TRBJ2-5; 9 nucleotides match TRBD2. In germline, CDR1 is SGHTA, CDR2 FQGNSA. The ends lost 1 base at V and 4 bases at J; junction bases unmatched: 4. The CDR3 is made up of 15 amino acids. The DNA for the CDR3 is TGTGCCAGCAGCTTAGACGGCGGGGGGGCAGAGACCCAGTACTTC. This codes for CASSLDGGGAETQYF.

The CDR3 here is CASSIWTGGVYNEQFF. In DNA, the CDR3 is TGTGCCAGCAGTATCTGGACAGGGGGTGTCTACAATGAGCAGTTCTTC. The chain links TRBV28 to TRBJ2-1; the match to TRBD1 covers 10 bases. The V segment lost 5 bases and the J segment 3 bases; nucleotides outside the gene matches: 7. The CDR3 sequence is 16 residues long. The germline gives CDR1 MDHEN, CDR2 SYDVKM.

V gene TRBV7-2 combines with J gene TRBJ1-2, with TRBD1 as a possible D gene (5 bases). Per the germline V gene, CDR1 is SGHTA and CDR2 is FQGNSA. The V and J ends lost 0 bases and 2 bases respectively, with 13 bases between them. The CDR3 totals 16 residues. The CDR3 reads CASSLALMDKNYGYTF. The DNA for the CDR3 is TGTGCCAGCAGCTTAGCCCTAATGGACAAAAACTATGGCTACACCTTC.

This clone has only one observation. The chain couples TRBV6-4 to TRBJ1-1; TRBD1 matches 7 bases. Looked up from germline, CDR1 is MRHNA and CDR2 is SNTAGT. The ends lost 5 bases at V and 6 bases at J; junction bases unmatched: 12. The CDR3 totals 15 residues. The DNA for the CDR3 is TGTGCCAGCAGTTTCGACAAGGGGGCTCTGGCTGAAGCTTTCTTT. Translated, it gives CASSFDKGALAEAFF.

The chain links TRBV2 to TRBJ1-3; maybe TRBD1 (5 bases). The ends were cut back, 10 bases at V and 0 bases at J, with 16 bases in the middle. CDR3 length: 15 amino acids. The V gene's germline CDR1 is SNHLY and CDR2 FYNNEI. CDR3 amino acids: CATRRGRNSGNTIYF. The CDR3 nucleotides read TGTGCCACGAGACGGGGGAGGAACTCTGGAAACACCATATATTTT.

V and J are TRBV6-1 and TRBJ2-7, with D uncertain. Germline-derived CDR1 and CDR2 are MNHNS and SASEGT. The CDR3 totals 12 residues. V lost 8 bases and J 0 bases, leaving 8 bases between the germline ends. DNA for the CDR3: TGTGCCAGCGCCCGGTACTCCTACGAGCAGTACTTC. Translation: CASARYSYEQYF.

V and J are TRBV28 and TRBJ2-7; 9 bases fit TRBD1. With V trimmed by 0 bases and J by 5 bases, 5 bases remained unmatched. Germline V gene lookup returns CDR1 MDHEN and CDR2 SYDVKM. This CDR3 is 15 amino acids long. DNA of the CDR3: TGTGCCAGCAGTTTATGGACAGGGGGTAAAAACGAGCAGTACTTC. Translating gives CASSLWTGGKNEQYF.

The V call is TRBV5-1, the J call TRBJ1-1, with D unclear. With 0 bases removed from V and 4 bases from J, the gap between germline ends came to 22 bases. CDR3 length: 18 amino acids. From germline, CDR1 is SGHRS and CDR2 YFSETQ. This chain's CDR3 is CASSLEAKSRSVGTEAFF. CDR3 bases: TGCGCCAGCAGCTTGGAAGCGAAAAGCCGTTCGGTTGGCACTGAAGCTTTCTTT.

The J gene is TRBJ2-7, the V gene TRBV5-1, with D perhaps TRBD2 (7 bases). Trimming took 4 bases from V and 0 from J, leaving 17 bases between them. The CDR3 has 16 amino acids. Germline V CDR1 and CDR2: SGHRS, YFSETQ. CDR3 nucleotides: TGCGCCAGCAGCCGTGAGGGGGGGTTCATCTCCTACGAGCAGTACTTC. Translated, it gives CASSREGGFISYEQYF. Full variable domain (rest looked up from reference TRBV5-1 and TRBJ2-7): KAGVTQTPRYLIKTRGQQVTLSCSPISGHRSVSWYQQTPGQGLQFLFEYFSETQRNKGNFPGRFSGRQFSNSRSEMNVSTLELGDSALYLCASSREGGFISYEQYFGPGTRLTVT.

This rearrangement joins TRBV6-6 to TRBJ2-1; D is undetermined. V was trimmed by 4 bases and J by 5 bases, leaving 6 bases between them. Germline lookup yields CDR1 MNHNY and CDR2 SVGAGI (reference sequence). The CDR3 extends over 12 amino acids. In DNA, the CDR3 is TGTGCCAGCAGTTTAGCTGACAATGAGCAGTTCTTC. This translates into CASSLADNEQFF.

The genes are TRBV6-5 and TRBJ1-2, with D possibly being TRBD1 (6 bases). The CDR3 loop spans 14 amino acids. CDR1 is MNHEY, CDR2 SVGAGI, per germline. V shed 6 bases and J shed 8 bases, with 19 bases lying between them. The CDR3 protein is CASREAGVLDGYTF. CDR3 DNA sequence: TGTGCCAGCAGGGAGGCAGGGGTATTAGACGGCTACACCTTC.

CDR3 DNA: TGTGCCAGCAGCTTGCGGGGTCAGGCCGGGGAGCTGTTTTTT. Encoded protein: CASSLRGQAGELFF. The chain couples TRBV7-9 to TRBJ2-2; tentative D call: TRBD2 (6 bases). The CDR3 loop spans 14 amino acids. Looked up from germline, CDR1 is SEHNR and CDR2 is FQNEAQ (reference sequence). Trimming left V 3 bases short and J 6 bases short, with 11 bases between.

This chain links TRBV9 with TRBJ2-1; 7 bases line up with TRBD2. The trim removed 4 bases at V and 0 bases at J, leaving 19 bases unmatched. From germline, CDR1 is SGDLS and CDR2 YYNGEE. This CDR3 is 20 amino acids long. The CDR3, as DNA: TGTGCCAGCAGCTTCCTTAATCAGGGCGGGGGACTATCCTCCTACAATGAGCAGTTCTTC. Its translation is CASSFLNQGGGLSSYNEQFF.

This chain joins TRBV5-1 and TRBJ2-1, with D unresolved. This CDR3 spans 11 amino acids. Germline V gene data show CDR1 as SGHRS and CDR2 as YFSETQ. Trimming took off 5 bases at V and 9 bases at J, with 9 bases between the two ends. The CDR3 DNA is TGCGCCAGCAGTACCCCCAGTGAGCAGTTCTTC. Its translation: CASSTPSEQFF.

The genes are TRBV28 and TRBJ1-2; 8 bases align to TRBD1. With 8 bases clipped from V and 1 base from J, the junction kept 3 bases outside the gene matches. The CDR3 has 13 amino acids. Germline CDR1 reads MDHEN; CDR2 reads SYDVKM. The CDR3 nucleotides read TGTGCCAGCCAGGGGGCACTTAACTATGGCTACACCTTC. Protein: CASQGALNYGYTF.

The rearrangement uses TRBV10-2 and TRBJ1-2, with 7 bases aligning to TRBD1. Trimming removed 7 bases from V and 2 bases from J; junction bases left unmatched: 7. This CDR3 is built from 14 residues. Per the germline V gene, CDR1 is WSHSY and CDR2 is SAAADI. CDR3 nucleotides: TGCGCCAGCAAAGACAGGGCAATCAACTATGGCTACACCTTC. It encodes CASKDRAINYGYTF.

The V gene is TRBV19, the J gene TRBJ1-2; no clear D. The CDR3 runs to 15 residues. V lost 4 bases, J lost 4 bases, and 16 bases lay in between. Germline values: CDR1 LNHDA, CDR2 SQIVND (reference sequence). CDR3 loop: CASSRKSTEGYGYTF. The CDR3 DNA reads TGTGCCAGTAGTAGGAAGAGCACCGAGGGCTATGGCTACACCTTC.

The chain couples TRBV9 to TRBJ2-1; 7 bases are shared with TRBD2. Germline V gene lookup returns CDR1 SGDLS and CDR2 YYNGEE. The CDR3 totals 15 residues. Trimming removed 2 bases from V and 2 bases from J; junction bases left unmatched: 4. CDR3 region: CASSVGTNPYNEQFF. CDR3 bases: TGTGCCAGCAGCGTCGGGACTAACCCCTACAATGAGCAGTTCTTC.

The chain recombines TRBV9 with TRBJ1-2, with TRBD1 identical over 10 bases. CDR1 is SGDLS, CDR2 YYNGEE, per germline. The CDR3 loop spans 17 amino acids. Trimming removed 3 bases from V and 2 bases from J; junction bases left unmatched: 10. The CDR3 sequence is CASSAWDRGLLNYGYTF. Here the CDR3 DNA reads TGTGCCAGCAGCGCGTGGGACAGGGGCCTTTTGAACTATGGCTACACCTTC.

The V gene is TRBV6-4, the J gene TRBJ2-3, with D uncertain. Germline V CDR1 and CDR2: MRHNA, SNTAGT. This CDR3 has 16 residues. Trimming cost V 7 bases and J 4 bases, with 21 bases left between them. CDR3 nucleotide sequence: TGTGCCAGCAAGCGACTTCCCCCATTCTCCGCAGATACGCAGTATTTT. This codes for CASKRLPPFSADTQYF.

V and J are TRBV6-5 and TRBJ2-2; tentative D call: TRBD1 (6 bases). The germline V gene encodes CDR1 MNHEY and CDR2 SVGAGI. The V end was cut by 6 bases, the J end by 6 bases, with 14 bases between. CDR3 size: 14 residues. In DNA form, the CDR3 reads TGTGCCAGCAGCTCCACAGGGATCCCCGGGGAGCTGTTTTTT. This translates into CASSSTGIPGELFF.

The rearrangement joins TRBV15 to TRBJ1-2; D is ambiguous. Germline V gene lookup returns CDR1 LNHNV and CDR2 YYDKDF (reference sequence). The CDR3 totals 14 residues. Trimming removed 0 bases at V and 4 bases at J, with 9 bases between. The CDR3 region is CATSRDRNSYGYTF. Here the CDR3 DNA reads TGTGCCACCAGCAGAGATCGGAACAGCTATGGCTACACCTTC.

This clone has only a few counts. The chain uses TRBV6-5 and TRBJ1-1, with 7 bases fitting TRBD1. Germline V gene lookup returns CDR1 MNHEY and CDR2 SVGAGI. Trimming took 0 bases from V and 2 from J; bases not matched to a gene: 3. This CDR3 comprises 15 residues. The CDR3 is CASSYSGTVNTEAFF. The CDR3 DNA follows: TGTGCCAGCAGTTACTCGGGGACAGTAAACACTGAAGCTTTCTTT.

The chain combines TRBV5-8 with TRBJ2-7; D is perhaps TRBD2 (6 bases). The CDR3 sequence is 16 residues long. Germline V gene sequence: CDR1 SGHTS, CDR2 YDEGEE. Trimming shortened V by 7 bases and J by 1 base, and 21 bases separated the two germline ends. CDR3 coding DNA: TGTGCCAGCTTATCTAGTTGGGGGGTAGGGTCCTACGAGCAGTACTTC. This codes for CASLSSWGVGSYEQYF.

V usage is TRBV19 and J usage is TRBJ2-3, with D possibly being TRBD1 (5 bases). V lost 1 base, J lost 0 bases, and 20 bases lay in between. The CDR3 length is 19 residues. Per germline, CDR1 LNHDA and CDR2 SQIVND (reference sequence). CDR3 in DNA: TGTGCCAGTAGTATAGTAGGGGCGATTGGTAGGGTCAGCACAGATACGCAGTATTTT. Protein sequence: CASSIVGAIGRVSTDTQYF.